These 22 T cell receptor beta chains were all obtained from the same sample, sequenced in a study of cytomegalovirus exposure and HLA in healthy donors. Vbeta (60) and Jbeta (13) primers were used in the PCR. Some clones are missing from TCRdb's copy, which holds only in-frame ones; the method was immunoSEQ multiplex PCR. Here the sample spans around 88,000 clones, 60% to 85% being singletons. The sequenced material came from PBMCs. The receptors derive from a middle-aged man in good health and CMV-seropositive.

This clone came up once. The chain couples TRBV5-1 to TRBJ1-2, with 9 bases aligning to TRBD1. Trimming at V came to 4 bases and at J to 5 bases, leaving 6 bases not matched to a gene. This CDR3 contains 14 residues. Per the germline V gene, CDR1 is SGHRS and CDR2 is YFSETQ. As DNA, the CDR3 is TGCGCCAGCAGCCGGGGACAGGGTGGTTATGGCTACACCTTC. Its protein product is CASSRGQGGYGYTF.

This clone was seen once. This rearrangement joins TRBV4-2 to TRBJ1-4; 10 nucleotides line up with TRBD1. The CDR3 sequence is 15 residues long. The V gene end was trimmed by 4 bases and the J gene end by 7 bases; junction bases not matched to a gene: 6. Germline CDR1 reads LGHNA; CDR2 reads YNFKEQ. The CDR3 is CASSPQGQGTEKLFF. CDR3 nucleotide sequence: TGTGCCAGCAGCCCCCAGGGACAGGGGACTGAAAAACTGTTTTTT.

The chain employs TRBV11-1 and TRBJ2-5; D perhaps matches TRBD2 (6 bases). Germline V gene sequence: CDR1 SGHAT, CDR2 FQDESV (reference sequence). The CDR3 is made up of 14 amino acids. Trimming left V 5 bases short and J 4 bases short, with 14 bases between. The CDR3: CASSLRRATETQYF. In DNA, the CDR3 is TGTGCCAGCAGCCTCAGGAGGGCGACAGAGACCCAGTACTTC.

V gene TRBV27 combines with J gene TRBJ2-2; D uncertain. The V end was cut by 3 bases, the J end by 2 bases, with 13 bases between. Per the germline V gene, CDR1 is MNHEY and CDR2 is SMNVEV (reference sequence). The CDR3 contains 16 residues. DNA for the CDR3: TGTGCCAGCAGTTTCGTTAGGATAGCAAACACCGGGGAGCTGTTTTTT. Residues: CASSFVRIANTGELFF.

V usage is TRBV5-4 and J usage is TRBJ1-6; TRBD1 is a possible D gene (5 bases). The CDR3 extends over 15 amino acids. Trimming took 3 bases from V and 6 from J, leaving 13 bases between them. Germline V gene lookup returns CDR1 SGHNT and CDR2 YYREEE (reference sequence). Here the CDR3 reads CASSSFAGGNSPLHF. The CDR3 DNA follows: TGTGCCAGCAGCTCTTTCGCGGGGGGTAATTCACCCCTCCACTTT.

The chain carries TRBV28 and TRBJ1-3, with no clear D. This CDR3 spans 11 amino acids. Per the germline V gene, CDR1 is MDHEN and CDR2 is SYDVKM. Trimming left V 7 bases short and J 4 bases short, with 5 bases between. DNA of the CDR3: TGTGCCAGCACCCCAGGAAACACCATATATTTT. It specifies CASTPGNTIYF.

A word on this clone: At one end, the junction sequence differs from germline, possibly due to a read error. The chain couples TRBV6-5 to TRBJ1-2, with 7 bases lining up with TRBD1. The germline V gene has CDR1 MNHEY and CDR2 SVGAGI. This CDR3 is built from 14 residues. CDR3 nucleotides: TGTGCCAGCAGTTACTCGAGGACAGGCGGCGGCTACCCCTTC. Translation: CASSYSRTGGGYPF.

This clone came up a few times. The gene calls are TRBV4-3 and TRBJ1-2, with TRBD1 matching 10 bases. CDR1 and CDR2 from the germline V gene are LGHNA and YSLEER. The V and J ends lost 1 base and 7 bases, in that order; junction bases with no gene match: 9. The length of the CDR3 is 16 residues. In nucleotides, the CDR3 is TGCGCCAGCAGCCAAGGACAGGGGGCCATATCGGGTGGCTACACCTTC. Its protein is CASSQGQGAISGGYTF.

In its sample, this clone was seen a few times. One end of the junction does not line up with germline, which may come from a read error. The gene calls are TRBV6-4 and TRBJ2-7; the match to TRBD2 covers 11 bases. Germline CDR1 and CDR2: MRHNA and SNTAGT. There are 15 residues in the CDR3. The CDR3 DNA sequence: TGTGCCAGCAGTGACGGGACTAGCGGTACCTACGAGGCTGACTTC. Amino acids: CASSDGTSGTYEADF.

The chain is built from TRBV15 and TRBJ2-5, with 12 bases fitting TRBD1. CDR3 length equals 13 residues. The germline V gene has CDR1 LNHNV and CDR2 YYDKDF (reference sequence). Unmatched junction bases numbered 4, after V lost 11 bases and J lost 3 bases. The CDR3 sequence is CAAGQGAEETQYF. The CDR3 DNA is TGTGCCGCGGGACAGGGGGCGGAAGAGACCCAGTACTTC.

This rearrangement joins TRBV19 to TRBJ1-2; 8 nucleotides align to TRBD1. Trimming cost V 5 bases and J 2 bases; bases outside gene matches: 10. The CDR3 is 16 residues long. From germline, CDR1 is LNHDA and CDR2 SQIVND (reference sequence). The CDR3 is CASSLGTGVLNYGYTF. CDR3 in DNA: TGTGCCAGTAGTCTAGGGACAGGTGTTTTAAACTATGGCTACACCTTC.

The V gene is TRBV27, the J gene TRBJ1-2, with D uncertain. This CDR3 is built from 12 residues. CDR1 is MNHEY, CDR2 SMNVEV, per germline (reference sequence). Trimming removed 11 bases from V and 4 bases from J, with 14 bases in between. DNA of the CDR3: TGTGCCGCCCGGGATCCTTTCTATGGCTACACCTTC. This gives the protein CAARDPFYGYTF.

The chain employs TRBV28 and TRBJ1-5; D perhaps matches TRBD1 (5 bases). With 3 bases removed from V and 7 bases from J, the gap between germline ends came to 16 bases. The CDR3 length is 15 residues. Germline V gene lookup returns CDR1 MDHEN and CDR2 SYDVKM. The CDR3 protein is CASSLGPVKGQPQHF. CDR3 DNA: TGTGCCAGCAGTTTGGGGCCGGTTAAAGGGCAGCCCCAGCATTTT. Variable domain in full (rest from reference TRBV28 and TRBJ1-5): DVKVTQSSRYLVKRTGEKVFLECVQDMDHENMFWYRQDPGLGLRLIYFSYDVKMKEKGDIPEGYSVSREKKERFSLILESASTNQTSMYLCASSLGPVKGQPQHFGDGTRLSIL.

The gene calls are TRBV14 and TRBJ2-1; D is possibly TRBD2 (7 bases). This CDR3 contains 18 residues. Germline V CDR1 and CDR2: SGHDN, FVKESK. V lost 3 bases and J lost 5, with 23 bases in between. CDR3 region: CASSHIEAGGPLDNEQFF. The DNA of the CDR3 is TGTGCCAGCAGCCACATCGAGGCCGGGGGGCCGTTGGACAATGAGCAGTTCTTC.

The rearrangement joins TRBV18 to TRBJ2-1; tentatively, D is TRBD2 (6 bases). The CDR3 sequence is 14 residues long. The V end was cut by 2 bases, the J end by 6 bases, with 11 bases between. CDR1 and CDR2 (germline): KGHSH, LQKENI. The chain's CDR3 is CASSPNGGANEQFF. CDR3 DNA: TGTGCCAGCTCACCAAACGGGGGTGCCAATGAGCAGTTCTTC.

This rearrangement joins TRBV30 to TRBJ2-5; D remains unclear. The J call may be in error: the DNA end matches TRBJ2-7 better. The CDR3 contains 12 residues. Germline CDR1 is GTSNPN and CDR2 is SVGIG (reference sequence). The CDR3 reads CAWSVLKPEQYF. The CDR3 DNA reads TGTGCCTGGAGTGTACTTAAACCCGAGCAGTACTTC.

J is TRBJ1-5 and V is TRBV5-1, with 8 bases matching TRBD1. CDR1 SGHRS and CDR2 YFSETQ come from the germline V gene. V was clipped by 2 bases and J by 5 bases; unmatched bases: 3. CDR3 length equals 14 residues. CDR3 bases: TGCGCCAGCAGCTTAACGGACAGGGATCAGCCCCAGCATTTT. Protein sequence: CASSLTDRDQPQHF.

The J gene is TRBJ2-7, the V gene TRBV28; possible D gene TRBD2, 6 bases. Deletions cut 3 bases from V and 0 bases from J, with 12 bases between. CDR1 MDHEN and CDR2 SYDVKM come from the germline V gene. The CDR3 spans 15 residues. CDR3: CASSLGGDDSYEQYF. CDR3 nucleotides: TGTGCCAGCAGTTTGGGAGGAGACGACTCCTACGAGCAGTACTTC. The variable domain in full, with the rest retrieved from reference TRBV28 and TRBJ2-7, is DVKVTQSSRYLVKRTGEKVFLECVQDMDHENMFWYRQDPGLGLRLIYFSYDVKMKEKGDIPEGYSVSREKKERFSLILESASTNQTSMYLCASSLGGDDSYEQYFGPGTRLTVT.

The DNA of the CDR3 is TGCAGTGCTAGGTCAGGGTCCGAGCAGTACTTC. Translated: CSARSGSEQYF. This chain links TRBV20-1 with TRBJ2-7; the D gene is possibly TRBD1 (5 bases). Germline V gene sequence: CDR1 DFQATT, CDR2 SNEGSKA (reference sequence). The length of the CDR3 is 11 residues. Trimming cost V 3 bases and J 6 bases, with 9 bases left between them.

This clone was detected only a few times. The chain is built from TRBV5-1 and TRBJ2-7; tentatively, D is TRBD1 (6 bases). Per the germline V gene, CDR1 is SGHRS and CDR2 is YFSETQ. V was trimmed by 0 bases and J by 4 bases, leaving 14 bases between them. This CDR3 has 15 residues. CDR3 in DNA: TGCGCCAGCAGCTTGGCGCCGGGACAAACTTACGAGCAGTACTTC. It codes for CASSLAPGQTYEQYF.

V gene TRBV11-2 combines with J gene TRBJ1-5; a weak D match, TRBD1 (5 bases). Between the trimmed V and J ends, which lost 4 bases and 6 bases, there was a span of 16 bases. The germline V gene encodes CDR1 SGHAT and CDR2 FQNNGV. This CDR3 comprises 15 residues. The CDR3 is CASSSLQGNGQPQHF. CDR3 DNA: TGTGCCAGCAGCTCCCTCCAGGGAAATGGTCAGCCCCAGCATTTT. The variable domain in full, completed from reference TRBV11-2 and TRBJ1-5, reads EAGVAQSPRYKIIEKRQSVAFWCNPISGHATLYWYQQILGQGPKLLIQFQNNGVVDDSQLPKDRFSAERLKGVDSTLKIQPAKLEDSAVYLCASSSLQGNGQPQHFGDGTRLSIL.

V is TRBV30 and J is TRBJ1-1, with D maybe TRBD1 (6 bases). CDR1 and CDR2 (germline): GTSNPN, SVGIG (reference sequence). V was pared by 4 bases and J by 3 bases, with 15 bases between. The CDR3 spans 14 residues. The CDR3 loop reads CAWKTGIFDTEAFF. CDR3 nucleotides: TGTGCCTGGAAAACAGGGATCTTTGACACTGAAGCTTTCTTT.